This T cell receptor beta chain was sequenced during a study of blood T cell repertoires in COVID-19 (TCRdb year 2020). The study in broad terms: The collaborator samples originated in the United States, Italy and Spain and spanned the acute and convalescent phases of COVID-19. The prospective study material was composed of cDNA or gDNA derived from T cells, B-cell-depleted T cells, or PBMCs. The dataset comprised deeply sampled blood TCRbeta repertoires from subjects exposed to, actively infected with, or recovered from COVID-19. The repertoires were released in a freely available public database intended as a resource for research on the immune response to SARS-CoV-2. Samples were obtained from the ongoing ImmuneRACE study (first 160 participants) and from approximately 1,200 subjects provided by 6 global collaborators. Nearly every sample came with metadata listing a de-identified subject ID, COVID-19 status, age in years and sex. Where available, HLA class I and class II types were taken from metadata supplied by the sample provider and were not determined by assay-based typing. On the study overall, not on this receptor specifically: The amount of clinical and demographic metadata varied by source and participant and was provided uncurated.

The collaborating institutions used their own protocols to collect whole blood in K2EDTA tubes. For TCRbeta analysis, collaborators shipped samples in one of three forms: frozen whole blood, isolated PBMCs, or DNA extracted from either of those sample types. TCRbeta CDR3 regions were amplified from genomic DNA using the immunoSEQ Assay, a bias-controlled multiplex PCR. The original methods were these. The number of nucleated cells in each sample was estimated from the amplification of reference gene primers within the assay. Sequence reads were collapsed and filtered to measure the absolute abundance of every unique TCRbeta CDR3 rearrangement. For each sample, productive Simpson clonality was calculated as the square root of Simpson's diversity index across productive rearrangements. TCRdb's version of the immuneACCESS table is confined to in-frame rearrangements and falls short of the full clone set. An unresolved V gene accounts for under half of the shortfall where checked; the remainder is of unknown origin. V and J calls plus clone size are reproduced from that table; the DNA served to infer D and trimming. Present in this sample are about 67,000 clones, 85% to 90% of which were seen just once. The top ten hold roughly 4.4% of the sample.

As concerns this clone: Its antigen is unknown. Nothing much larger sits one base from this clone, and base qualities are not available.

In the germline V gene (reference sequence), CDR1 corresponds to LNHDA and CDR2 to SQIVND. Germline trimming: 5 bases from V, 8 bases from J; junction bases outside gene matches: 8. The CDR3 runs 13 residues from the cysteine to the phenylalanine. Only the CDR3 DNA is retained, 39 bases long and in frame from the first base. Recombination connected TRBV19 to TRBJ1-1; 7 central nucleotides agree with TRBD1. The receptor was isolated from a man aged 45-65 years with active COVID-19. The specimen sequenced was peripheral blood. In nucleotide form, the sequence is TGTGCCAGTAGTCCACAGGGGTCAGGCGAAGCTTTCTTT. This is translated as CASSPQGSGEAFF.